Listed below are T cell receptor beta chains from one sample, sequenced in a study of blood T cell repertoires in COVID-19. Only in-frame clones appear in the TCRdb table, and some are missing; sequencing was by immunoSEQ multiplex PCR. This table holds over 100,000 clones, approximately 90% found once. Sequenced sample: peripheral blood. All receptors come from a human donor with acute or convalescent COVID-19. The donor label of this sample is uncertain. Both conserved end residues are part of each CDR3. Fields, in order: clone size, J gene, D gene, V gene, CDR3 DNA, CDR3 protein. A D gene is named only where the DNA matches it firmly. A clone size is listed for some rows: how often the clone was seen (once, few, many), or a class if it is expanded.

>NA|TRBJ2-3|TRBD2|TRBV6-6
TGTGCCAGCAGGCGACTAGCGGGGGCCCGACCGACAGATACGCAGTATTTT
CASRRLAGARPTDTQYF
>few|TRBJ1-5|NA|TRBV6-5
TGTGCCAGCAGTTACTCCAGGAACGGGGATCAGCCCCAGCATTTT
CASSYSRNGDQPQHF
>NA|TRBJ1-2|TRBD1|TRBV12-3/TRBV12-4
TGTGCCAGCAGAGACAGGGATGGCTACACCTTC
CASRDRDGYTF
>once|TRBJ1-1|NA|TRBV28
TGTGCCAGCAGCCACCGCGGGGGGCTCACTGAAGCTTTCTTT
CASSHRGGLTEAFF
>NA|TRBJ1-1|NA|TRBV7-2
TGTGCCAGCAGCTTAGATGTATTTTTAGGGGCGATGTGGACTGAAGCTTTCTTT
CASSLDVFLGAMWTEAFF
>NA|TRBJ1-5|TRBD1|TRBV7-8
TGTGCCACCGCGGACAGGGATAGCAATCAGCCCCAGCATTTT
CATADRDSNQPQHF
>NA|TRBJ2-7|TRBD1|TRBV6-4
TGTGCCAGCAGACAGACAGGGACCGCCTACGAGCAGTACTTC
CASRQTGTAYEQYF
>NA|TRBJ1-2|TRBD1|TRBV18
TGTGCCAGCTCACCGGACAGGGGGAATAACTATGGCTACACCTTC
CASSPDRGNNYGYTF
>few|TRBJ1-5|TRBD1|TRBV5-1
TGCGCCAGCAGTACAGGGGATAGCAATCAGCCCCAGCATTTT
CASSTGDSNQPQHF
>NA|TRBJ2-7|TRBD1|TRBV14
TGTGCCAGCAGCCAGGGCGACAGGGCGCAGTACTTC
CASSQGDRAQYF
>NA|TRBJ2-1|NA|TRBV12-3/TRBV12-4
TGTGCCAGCAGTCCAACTAGCTCAGGTGAGCAGTTCTTC
CASSPTSSGEQFF
>NA|TRBJ1-2|NA|TRBV10-3
TGTGCCATCAGTGAGGACAGGATCTATGGCTACACCTTC
CAISEDRIYGYTF
>NA|TRBJ1-4|NA|TRBV4-1
TGCGCCAGCAGCCAAGAGTCCGACCGGAGGGAAAAACTGTTTTTT
CASSQESDRREKLFF
>once|TRBJ2-6|TRBD1|TRBV4-1
TGCGCCAGCAGCCAACCCGGGACAGGGGGCGCTGGGGCCAACGTCCTGACTTTC
CASSQPGTGGAGANVLTF
>NA|TRBJ1-2|NA|TRBV18
TGTGCCAGCTCACCAGGTGGAGGGAACTATGGCTACACCTTC
CASSPGGGNYGYTF
>few|TRBJ2-7|TRBD2|TRBV2
TGTGCCAGCATAGAGAGGGAGGGCTACGAGCAGTACTTC
CASIEREGYEQYF
>NA|TRBJ2-7|TRBD1|TRBV5-1
TGCGCCAGCAGCTTCACCGGGACAGGGGTGAACGAGCAGTACTTC
CASSFTGTGVNEQYF
>NA|TRBJ2-7|NA|TRBV12-3/TRBV12-4
TGTGCCAGCACCGCGGAAGCGTCCCACGAGCAGTACTTC
CASTAEASHEQYF
>NA|TRBJ2-3|TRBD1|TRBV5-1
TGCGCCAGCAGCGCCGGGACAGGGGGCACAGATACGCAGTATTTT
CASSAGTGGTDTQYF
>NA|TRBJ1-3|NA|TRBV30
TGTGCCTGGAGTATATACAGGGACCTGGTGGCTGGAAACACCATATATTTT
CAWSIYRDLVAGNTIYF
>NA|TRBJ1-5|TRBD1|TRBV30
TGTGCTCTCGGGACAGGCAATCAGCCCCAGCATTTT
CALGTGNQPQHF
>once|TRBJ1-1|NA|TRBV5-6
TGTGCCAGCAGCTTGGGGGGAGGAACTGAAGCTTTCTTT
CASSLGGGTEAFF
>once|TRBJ1-2|TRBD1|TRBV7-9
TGTGCCAGCAGCTTAGCAGGGGGCGGAATCTATGGCTACACCTTC
CASSLAGGGIYGYTF
>NA|TRBJ2-6|TRBD1|TRBV30
TGTGCCCGAGATCATGAAGGGGGCCTCTCTGGGGCCAACGTCCTGACTTTC
CARDHEGGLSGANVLTF
>NA|TRBJ2-5|TRBD2|TRBV14
TGTGCCAGCAGCCAACACCATGGGACTAGCGGGAGGCAAGAGACCCAGTACTTC
CASSQHHGTSGRQETQYF
>NA|TRBJ1-5|TRBD1|TRBV7-2
TGTGCCAGCAGCTTAGGCACCGGGACAGGGGGCTATCAGCCCCAGCATTTT
CASSLGTGTGGYQPQHF
>NA|TRBJ2-1|NA|TRBV9
TGTGCCAGCAGCACCCCGGCGGGGAATCTCTTCTACAATGAGCAGTTCTTC
CASSTPAGNLFYNEQFF
>NA|TRBJ1-2|TRBD1|TRBV28
TGTGCCAGCAGCGCCGATATCCACAGGGGTGGCTATGGCTACACCTTC
CASSADIHRGGYGYTF
>NA|TRBJ1-2|NA|TRBV19
TGTGCCAGTAGTACACAGAATTATGGCTACACCTTC
CASSTQNYGYTF
>few|TRBJ2-1|TRBD2|TRBV3-1/TRBV3-2
TGTGCCAGCAGCCTCGGACTAGCGGGGAGCTACAATGAGCAGTTCTTC
CASSLGLAGSYNEQFF
>NA|TRBJ1-1|NA|TRBV7-3
TGTGCCAGCAGCTTAAGTGTGGGAGGGGGCACTGAAGCTTTCTTT
CASSLSVGGGTEAFF
>few|TRBJ2-7|TRBD1|TRBV7-9
TGTGCCAGCAGTTCACAGGGGAGCTACGAGCAGTACTTC
CASSSQGSYEQYF
>NA|TRBJ1-5|NA|TRBV18
TGTGCCAGCTCACCGCACAACAGGGATGGTCAGCCCCAGCATTTT
CASSPHNRDGQPQHF
>NA|TRBJ2-6|TRBD2|TRBV14
TGTGCCAGCAGCCCCCCAGCGGGGGGGCCCGGGGCCAACGTCCTGACTTTC
CASSPPAGGPGANVLTF
>NA|TRBJ2-6|TRBD1|TRBV6-5
TGTGCCAGCGGAGGCCGGGACAGGGTCTTAAGTTCAACTTTC
CASGGRDRVLSSTF
>NA|TRBJ2-1|TRBD1|TRBV6-4
TGTGCCAGCAGTACACAGGGGGGAAATGAGCAGTTCTTC
CASSTQGGNEQFF
>NA|TRBJ1-1|NA|TRBV11-2
TGTGCCAGCAGCTTAGGCCGGGGGGCCTTGGGGACTGAAGCTTTCTTT
CASSLGRGALGTEAFF
>NA|TRBJ2-4|TRBD1|TRBV5-1
TGCGCCAGCAGCCAGGGACAGGGACAAAACATTCAGTACTTC
CASSQGQGQNIQYF
>NA|TRBJ1-5|TRBD1|TRBV6-2/TRBV6-3
TGTGCCAGCAGTTACAGGGGGCCTCAGCCCCAGCATTTT
CASSYRGPQPQHF
>NA|TRBJ2-3|NA|TRBV7-2
TGTGCCAGCAGCATTATAGACAGGCCAACCCTCGCAGATACGCAGTATTTT
CASSIIDRPTLADTQYF
>once|TRBJ1-2|NA|TRBV7-2
TGTGCCAGCAGCTTAGCGGGCCCCGGTGGCTACACCTTC
CASSLAGPGGYTF
>NA|TRBJ1-1|TRBD1|TRBV7-9
TGTGCCAGCAGCTTAGAGGGACAGGGGGACACTGAAGCTTTCTTT
CASSLEGQGDTEAFF
>NA|TRBJ1-5|TRBD1|TRBV3-1/TRBV3-2
TGTGCCAGCAGCCCGCCGTATGTTTCTCCGGGACAGGCGCCAAATAGCAATCAGCCCCAGCATTTT
CASSPPYVSPGQAPNSNQPQHF
>NA|TRBJ2-7|NA|TRBV5-1
TGCGCCAGCAGCCCGGGTTTTAACATGGCCTACGAGCAGTACTTC
CASSPGFNMAYEQYF
>NA|TRBJ2-7|TRBD2|TRBV15
TGTGCCACCAGCCCCTCCCCGCTAGCGGATTACGAGCAGTACTTC
CATSPSPLADYEQYF
>NA|TRBJ2-2|NA|TRBV7-9
TGTGCCAGCAAGGCCCCTTCTAGCGTCACCGGGGAGCTGTTTTTT
CASKAPSSVTGELFF
>NA|TRBJ2-2|NA|TRBV5-4
TGTGCCAGCAGCACCACTTACAGGGAGCCCGGGGAGCTGTTTTTT
CASSTTYREPGELFF
>NA|TRBJ2-3|TRBD2|TRBV24-1
TGTGCCACCAGTGATCCGCCCGGGACTAGCGGGAGTAGGGGCACAGATACGCAGTATTTT
CATSDPPGTSGSRGTDTQYF
>NA|TRBJ1-3|TRBD1|TRBV3-1/TRBV3-2
TGTGCCAGCAGCCGGGGGACAGCGAGCTCTGGAAACACCATATATTTT
CASSRGTASSGNTIYF
>NA|TRBJ1-4|NA|TRBV9
TGTGCCAGCAGCCCGGGGTGGAGTCCCAATGAAAAACTGTTTTTT
CASSPGWSPNEKLFF